Listed here are 4 T cell receptor beta chains from one sample, sequenced in a study of graft-versus-host responses after intestinal transplantation. The method was immunoSEQ multiplex PCR; TCRdb's version includes in-frame clones alone and lacks a portion of them. The data hold about 110,000 clones, with roughly 93% observed a single time. These receptors' targets are unknown. Sequencing was performed on unstimulated CD8+ T cells sorted from spleen or lymph node cells, taken before transplant. Receptors were obtained from a human donor who was the organ donor for an intestinal transplant.

The chain couples TRBV10-3 to TRBJ2-7, with 10 bases matching TRBD2. The germline gives CDR1 ENHRY, CDR2 SYGVKD. The length of the CDR3 is 14 residues. V lost 3 bases, J lost 4 bases, and 3 bases stayed unmatched. The CDR3 region is CAISEAGGRYEQYF. CDR3 nucleotides: TGTGCCATCAGTGAAGCGGGGGGGAGGTACGAGCAGTACTTC.

The V gene is TRBV5-6, the J gene TRBJ2-7, with 9 bases lining up with TRBD1. The V segment lost 5 bases and the J segment 1 base; nucleotides outside the gene matches: 7. Germline V gene data show CDR1 as SGHDT and CDR2 as YYEEEE. The CDR3 extends over 15 amino acids. The CDR3 protein is CASSYGTGLSYEQYF. CDR3 bases: TGTGCCAGCAGTTACGGGACAGGGCTTTCCTACGAGCAGTACTTC.

The chain has TRBV5-8 and TRBJ2-7, with a weak D call TRBD1 (6 bases). Germline values: CDR1 SGHTS, CDR2 YDEGEE. Trimming removed 0 bases at V and 2 bases at J, with 15 bases between. This CDR3 contains 16 residues. The CDR3 sequence: CASSLGGQGSPYEQYF. The CDR3 coding sequence is TGTGCCAGCAGCTTGGGAGGGCAGGGGTCCCCCTACGAGCAGTACTTC.

CDR3 nucleotides: TGTGCCAGTAGTACCCACAATCAGCCCCAGCATTTT. Amino acid sequence: CASSTHNQPQHF. This chain connects TRBV19 to TRBJ1-5; D is ambiguous. Germline V CDR1 and CDR2: LNHDA, SQIVND (reference sequence). This CDR3 is built from 12 residues. The germline V and J ends were trimmed by 4 bases and 3 bases, with 4 bases remaining between them. Supplemented by reference TRBV19 and TRBJ1-5, the full variable domain reads DGGITQSPKYLFRKEGQNVTLSCEQNLNHDAMYWYRQDPGQGLRLIYYSQIVNDFQKGDIAEGYSVSREKKESFPLTVTSAQKNPTAFYLCASSTHNQPQHFGDGTRLSIL.